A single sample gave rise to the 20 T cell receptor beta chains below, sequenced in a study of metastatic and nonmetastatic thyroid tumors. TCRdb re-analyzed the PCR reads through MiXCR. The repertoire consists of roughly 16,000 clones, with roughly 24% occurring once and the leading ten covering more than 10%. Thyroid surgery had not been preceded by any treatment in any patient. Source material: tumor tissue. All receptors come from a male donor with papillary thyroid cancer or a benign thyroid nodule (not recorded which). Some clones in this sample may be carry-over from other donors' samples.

In DNA form, the CDR3 reads TGCGCCAGCAGCTCGGGGGACTTAGACTATGGCTACACCTTC. Encoded protein: CASSSGDLDYGYTF. The rearrangement links TRBV5-1 to TRBJ1-2; possibly TRBD1 for D (5 bases). CDR1 and CDR2 from the germline V gene are SGHRS and YFSETQ. The ends were cut back, 3 bases at V and 3 bases at J, with 12 bases in the middle. There are 14 residues in the CDR3.

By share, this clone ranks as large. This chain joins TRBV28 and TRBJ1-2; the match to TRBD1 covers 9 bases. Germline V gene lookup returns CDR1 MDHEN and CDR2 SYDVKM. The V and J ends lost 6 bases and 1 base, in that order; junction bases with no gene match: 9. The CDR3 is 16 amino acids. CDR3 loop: CASSIGQGMGNYGYTF. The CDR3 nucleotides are TGTGCCAGCAGCATAGGACAGGGGATGGGTAACTATGGCTACACCTTC.

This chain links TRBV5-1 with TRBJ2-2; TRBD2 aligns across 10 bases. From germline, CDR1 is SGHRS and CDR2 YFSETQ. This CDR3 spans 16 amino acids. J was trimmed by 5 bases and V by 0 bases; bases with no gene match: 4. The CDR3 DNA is TGCGCCAGCAGCTTGGCCCCGGGACTAGCGACCGGGGAGCTGTTTTTT. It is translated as CASSLAPGLATGELFF.

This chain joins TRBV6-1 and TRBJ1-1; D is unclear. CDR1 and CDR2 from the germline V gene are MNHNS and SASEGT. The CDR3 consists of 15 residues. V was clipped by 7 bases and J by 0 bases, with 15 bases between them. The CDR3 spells CASTGTYGMNTEAFF. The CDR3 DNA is TGTGCCAGCACCGGCACCTACGGGATGAACACTGAAGCTTTCTTT.

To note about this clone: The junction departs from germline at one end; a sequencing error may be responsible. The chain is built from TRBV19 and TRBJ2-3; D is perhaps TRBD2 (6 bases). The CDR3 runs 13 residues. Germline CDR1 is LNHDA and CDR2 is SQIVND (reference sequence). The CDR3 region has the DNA TGTACCAGTAGTATAGGGCCGGGAGATACGCATTATTTT. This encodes CTSSIGPGDTHYF.

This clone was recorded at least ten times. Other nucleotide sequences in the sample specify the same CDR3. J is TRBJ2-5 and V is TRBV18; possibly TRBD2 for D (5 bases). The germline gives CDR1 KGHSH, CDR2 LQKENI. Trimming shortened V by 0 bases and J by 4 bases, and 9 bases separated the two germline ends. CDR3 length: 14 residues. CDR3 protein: CASSPPTNPETQYF. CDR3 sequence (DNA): TGTGCCAGCTCACCACCGACTAATCCAGAGACCCAGTACTTC.

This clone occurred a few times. CDR3 sequence reads: CASSRGMADYEQYF. The CDR3 DNA reads TGTGCCAGCAGCAGAGGGATGGCCGATTACGAGCAGTACTTC. The chain links TRBV28 to TRBJ2-7, with D possibly matching TRBD2 (5 bases). The CDR3 totals 14 residues. Trimming took off 6 bases at V and 4 bases at J, with 16 bases between the two ends. Germline CDR1 is MDHEN and CDR2 is SYDVKM. Supplemented by reference TRBV28 and TRBJ2-7, the full variable domain reads DVKVTQSSRYLVKRTGEKVFLECVQDMDHENMFWYRQDPGLGLRLIYFSYDVKMKEKGDIPEGYSVSREKKERFSLILESASTNQTSMYLCASSRGMADYEQYFGPGTRLTVT.

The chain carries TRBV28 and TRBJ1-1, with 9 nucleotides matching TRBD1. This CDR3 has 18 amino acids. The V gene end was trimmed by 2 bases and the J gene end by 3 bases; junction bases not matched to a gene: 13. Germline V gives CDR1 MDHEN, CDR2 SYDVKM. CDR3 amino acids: CASSLVLGQGSIDTEAFF. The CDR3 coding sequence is TGTGCCAGCAGTTTAGTACTTGGACAGGGGAGTATAGACACTGAAGCTTTCTTT.

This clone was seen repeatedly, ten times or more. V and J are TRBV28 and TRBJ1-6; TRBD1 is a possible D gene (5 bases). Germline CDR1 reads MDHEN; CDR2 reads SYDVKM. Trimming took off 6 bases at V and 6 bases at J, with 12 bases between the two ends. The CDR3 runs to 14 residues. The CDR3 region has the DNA TGTGCCAGCAGCCTTCGACAGACTAATTCACCCCTCCACTTT. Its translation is CASSLRQTNSPLHF.

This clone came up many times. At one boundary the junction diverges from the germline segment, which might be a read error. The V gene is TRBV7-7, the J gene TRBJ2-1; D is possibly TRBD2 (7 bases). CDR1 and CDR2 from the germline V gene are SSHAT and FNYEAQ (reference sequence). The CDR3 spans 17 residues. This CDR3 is CASSQGGGLGEGNEQFF. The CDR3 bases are TGTGCTAGCAGCCAAGGGGGTGGACTAGGAGAGGGGAATGAGCAGTTCTTC.

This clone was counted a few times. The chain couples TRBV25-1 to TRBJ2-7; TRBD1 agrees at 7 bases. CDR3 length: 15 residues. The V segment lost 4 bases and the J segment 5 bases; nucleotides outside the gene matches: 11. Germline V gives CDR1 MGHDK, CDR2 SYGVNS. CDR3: CASSAKGAGSHEQYF. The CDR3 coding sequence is TGTGCCAGCAGTGCTAAGGGGGCAGGGTCCCACGAGCAGTACTTC.

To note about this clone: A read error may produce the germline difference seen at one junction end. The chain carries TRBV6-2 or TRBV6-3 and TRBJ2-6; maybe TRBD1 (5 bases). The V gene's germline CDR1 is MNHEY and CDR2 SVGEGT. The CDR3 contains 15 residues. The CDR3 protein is CASSLPGPGANVMTF. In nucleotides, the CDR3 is TGTGCAAGCAGTTTGCCCGGGCCTGGGGCCAACGTCATGACTTTC.

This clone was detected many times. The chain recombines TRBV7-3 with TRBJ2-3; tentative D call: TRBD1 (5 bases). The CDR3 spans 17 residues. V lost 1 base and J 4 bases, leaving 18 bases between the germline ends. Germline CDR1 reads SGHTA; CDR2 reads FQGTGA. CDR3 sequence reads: CASSLNSAAGQPDTQYF. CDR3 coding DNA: TGTGCCAGCAGCTTAAATTCGGCGGCAGGGCAACCAGATACGCAGTATTTT.

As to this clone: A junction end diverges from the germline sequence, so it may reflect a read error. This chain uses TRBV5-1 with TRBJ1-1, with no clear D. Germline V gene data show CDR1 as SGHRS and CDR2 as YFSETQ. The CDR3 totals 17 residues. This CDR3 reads CSSSPTPGGPSYTEAFF. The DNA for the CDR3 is TGCTCCAGCAGCCCTACTCCGGGAGGCCCTTCGTACACTGAAGCTTTCTTT. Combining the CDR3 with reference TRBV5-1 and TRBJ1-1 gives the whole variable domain KAGVTQTPRYLIKTRGQQVTLSCSPISGHRSVSWYQQTPGQGLQFLFEYFSETQRNKGNFPGRFSGRQFSNSRSEMNVSTLELGDSALYLCSSSPTPGGPSYTEAFFGQGTRLTVV.

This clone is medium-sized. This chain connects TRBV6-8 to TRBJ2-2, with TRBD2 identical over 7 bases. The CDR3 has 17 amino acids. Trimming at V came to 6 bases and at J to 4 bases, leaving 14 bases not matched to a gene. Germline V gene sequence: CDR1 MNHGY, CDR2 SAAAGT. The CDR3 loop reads CASRGLRREPGTGELFF. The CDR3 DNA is TGTGCCAGCAGAGGCCTTCGGCGGGAGCCGGGCACCGGGGAGCTGTTTTTT.

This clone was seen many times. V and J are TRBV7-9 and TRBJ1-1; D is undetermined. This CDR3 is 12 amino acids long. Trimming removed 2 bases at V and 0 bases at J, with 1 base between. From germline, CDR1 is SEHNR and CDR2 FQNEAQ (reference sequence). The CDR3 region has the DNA TGTGCCAGCAGCTTAATGAACACTGAAGCTTTCTTT. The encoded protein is CASSLMNTEAFF.

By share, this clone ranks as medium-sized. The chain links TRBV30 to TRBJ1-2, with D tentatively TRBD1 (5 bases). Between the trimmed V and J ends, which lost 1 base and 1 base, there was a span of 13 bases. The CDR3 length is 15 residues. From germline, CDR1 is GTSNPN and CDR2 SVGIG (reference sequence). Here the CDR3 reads CAWSGWTQSNYGYTF. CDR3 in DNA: TGTGCCTGGAGTGGTTGGACACAGAGTAACTATGGCTACACCTTC.

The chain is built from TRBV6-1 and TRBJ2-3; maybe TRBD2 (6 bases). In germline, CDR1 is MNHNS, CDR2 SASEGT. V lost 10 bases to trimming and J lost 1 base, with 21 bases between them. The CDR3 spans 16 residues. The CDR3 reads CAICTNRGEGTDTQYF. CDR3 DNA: TGTGCCATCTGCACAAATAGAGGGGAGGGCACAGATACGCAGTATTTT.

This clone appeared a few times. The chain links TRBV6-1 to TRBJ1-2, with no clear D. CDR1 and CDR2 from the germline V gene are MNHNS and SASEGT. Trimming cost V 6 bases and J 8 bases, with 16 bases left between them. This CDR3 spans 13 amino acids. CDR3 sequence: CASSDYPRSGYTF. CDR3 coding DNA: TGTGCCAGCAGCGATTATCCCCGGTCGGGCTACACCTTC.

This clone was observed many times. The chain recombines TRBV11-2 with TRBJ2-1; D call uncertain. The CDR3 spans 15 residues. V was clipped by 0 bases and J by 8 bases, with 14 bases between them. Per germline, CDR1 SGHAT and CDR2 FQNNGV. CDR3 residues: CASSLDPRRSDEQFF. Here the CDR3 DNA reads TGTGCCAGCAGCTTAGATCCGAGAAGAAGCGATGAGCAGTTCTTC.